The 28 T cell receptor beta chains listed next were all sequenced from one sample in a study of glioma-infiltrating T cells. Using RNA template, CDR3s of TCR alpha and beta were amplified with iRepertoire arm-PCR. Each CDR3 protein gets one entry after TCRdb re-called the multiplex PCR reads with MiXCR. The sample consists of roughly 120,000 distinct CDR3 sequences, around 23% of them appearing once. What was sequenced was glioma tissue, nonneoplastic brain tissue, or PBMCs (not recorded which). The receptors derive from a human donor with low-grade glioma or glioblastoma, undergoing nonglioma brain surgery, or in good health (not recorded which).

The sample holds many counts of this clonotype. The CDR3 DNA is TGTGCCAGCAGTTTATACCCCCCCACAGGGAGCAATCAGCCCCAGCATTTT. Translated, it gives CASSLYPPTGSNQPQHF. This chain connects TRBV27 to TRBJ1-5; a possible D gene is TRBD1 (6 bases). Germline assignment: CDR1 MNHEY and CDR2 SMNVEV (reference sequence). The CDR3 totals 17 residues. The V gene lost 1 base and the J gene lost 1 base, with 14 bases spanning the gap.

The rearrangement links TRBV4-1 to TRBJ2-1; TRBD2 might be the D (6 bases). Germline V gene data show CDR1 as MGHRA and CDR2 as YSYEKL. V lost 4 bases and J lost 9, with 25 bases in between. The CDR3 length is 17 residues. CDR3 sequence: CASSLLPGGRTGGEQFF. CDR3 bases: TGCGCCAGCAGCCTTCTCCCCGGGGGACGTACTGGTGGTGAGCAGTTCTTC.

This clonotype appeared many times. This chain joins TRBV7-9 and TRBJ1-2; TRBD1 matches at 7 bases. The V segment lost 5 bases and the J segment 7 bases; nucleotides outside the gene matches: 7. The CDR3 is made up of 13 amino acids. The germline V gene encodes CDR1 SEHNR and CDR2 FQNEAQ (reference sequence). CDR3 in amino acids: CASSTATGSGYTF. CDR3 nucleotides: TGTGCCAGCAGCACGGCGACAGGGAGTGGCTACACCTTC.

The table lists this clonotype with a few counts. V gene TRBV4-3 combines with J gene TRBJ2-2; no reliable D call. V lost 1 base to trimming and J lost 5 bases, with 17 bases between them. Germline V gives CDR1 LGHNA, CDR2 YSLEER. The CDR3 is made up of 17 amino acids. CDR3: CASSQAQGILATGELFF. The CDR3 region has the DNA TGCGCCAGCAGCCAAGCTCAAGGGATTTTGGCGACCGGGGAGCTGTTTTTT.

As concerns this clonotype: A much larger clonotype is one base distant, so this may be a read error. DNA for the CDR3: TGTGCCAGCAGCCAGTCCGGGGCCGACTATGGCTACACCTTC. Protein: CASSQSGADYGYTF. The chain uses TRBV6-1 and TRBJ1-2, with D maybe TRBD1 (5 bases). This CDR3 is built from 14 residues. Germline V lookup: CDR1 MNHNS, CDR2 SASEGT. The V end lost 6 bases, the J end lost 3 bases, and 14 bases lay between the germline ends.

To note about this clonotype: One end of the junction does not line up with germline, which may come from a read error. The chain uses TRBV7-6 and TRBJ2-1, with TRBD2 matching over 14 bases. The CDR3 has 16 residues. The germline V gene encodes CDR1 SGHVS and CDR2 FNYEAQ. The CDR3 bases are TGTGCCAGCAGCCCGAGACTAGCGGGAGGGCCGAATGGGCAGTCCTTC. Protein sequence: CASSPRLAGGPNGQSF.

In regard to this clonotype: This could be a read error, since a much larger clone is one nucleotide away. V gene TRBV29-1 combines with J gene TRBJ1-2; no clear D gene. The CDR3 covers 12 residues. Per germline, CDR1 SQVTM and CDR2 ANQGSEA. CDR3 protein: CSVEAGSLGYTF. CDR3 sequence (DNA): TGCAGCGTGGAAGCGGGCTCATTGGGCTACACCTTC.

About this clonotype itself: One base away lies a much larger clone, so this may be a sequencing read error. The chain uses TRBV12-3 or TRBV12-4 and TRBJ2-3, with D tentatively TRBD2 (5 bases). This CDR3 comprises 13 residues. For the CDR3, the DNA is TGTGCCAGAAGTTTTACTAGTAGGGATACGCAGTATTTT. Its protein product is CARSFTSRDTQYF.

The sample holds one count of this clonotype. A much larger clone sits a single nucleotide away, making a read error possible. The chain uses TRBV20-1 and TRBJ2-7, with TRBD2 as a possible D gene (5 bases). The V gene lost 5 bases and the J gene lost 0 bases, with 11 bases spanning the gap. CDR1 and CDR2 from the germline V gene are DFQATT and SNEGSKA (reference sequence). The CDR3 loop spans 13 amino acids. The CDR3 DNA sequence: TGCAGTGCTTTCGGGAATTCCTCCTACGAGCAGTACTTC. Amino acid sequence: CSAFGNSSYEQYF.

This clonotype showed up many times. The chain recombines TRBV28 with TRBJ2-1; TRBD2 matches at 7 bases. The CDR3 totals 16 residues. Per the germline V gene, CDR1 is MDHEN and CDR2 is SYDVKM. V gave up 1 base and J gave up 0 bases; unmatched junction bases: 3. The CDR3 region is CASSLSSSGSYNEQFF. CDR3 nucleotide sequence: TGTGCCAGCAGTTTATCGTCTAGCGGCTCCTACAATGAGCAGTTCTTC.

This clonotype was seen ten or more times. In nucleotides, the CDR3 is TGCGCCAGCAGCCAAGGTTTGGACAGGGACTATGGCTACACCTTC. Protein product: CASSQGLDRDYGYTF. This sequence joins TRBV4-1 and TRBJ1-2, with 8 bases fitting TRBD1. In germline, CDR1 is MGHRA, CDR2 YSYEKL. The CDR3 loop spans 15 amino acids. J was trimmed by 3 bases and V by 1 base; bases with no gene match: 4.

This clonotype was recorded at least ten times. A read error may be the cause here, since a much bigger clone is one base away. The rearrangement uses TRBV2 and TRBJ2-5; D not certain. CDR3 length: 11 amino acids. Germline V gene sequence: CDR1 SNHLY, CDR2 FYNNEI. V dropped 5 bases and J dropped 4 bases, with 5 bases sitting between them. Here the CDR3 reads CASSFGETQYF. The CDR3 DNA sequence: TGTGCCAGCAGTTTCGGAGAGACCCAGTACTTC.

This clonotype is termed medium-sized. The J gene is TRBJ2-3, the V gene TRBV6-1, with a tentative D call TRBD2 (6 bases). Trimming cost V 5 bases and J 2 bases, with 8 bases left between them. Germline-derived CDR1 and CDR2 are MNHNS and SASEGT. The CDR3 contains 13 residues. The CDR3 sequence is CASSPRDTDTQYF. CDR3 coding DNA: TGTGCCAGCAGTCCGCGGGACACAGATACGCAGTATTTT.

This clonotype was detected ten times or more. This chain connects TRBV20-1 to TRBJ2-1; 9 bases are a match to TRBD1. From germline, CDR1 is DFQATT and CDR2 SNEGSKA (reference sequence). This CDR3 has 14 amino acids. The CDR3 region is CSPGTGGLTDEQFF. Here the CDR3 DNA reads TGCAGCCCCGGAACAGGGGGCTTGACGGATGAGCAGTTCTTC.

This clonotype was observed many times. V is TRBV6-2 or TRBV6-3 and J is TRBJ2-1; 14 bases agree with TRBD2. Germline CDR1 MNHEY, CDR2 SVGEGT. The CDR3 length is 20 residues. V gave up 2 bases and J gave up 0 bases; unmatched junction bases: 9. As DNA, the CDR3 is TGTGCCAGCAGTTACCAGATGACCGGGACTAGCGGGAGCTCCTACAATGAGCAGTTCTTC. Protein: CASSYQMTGTSGSSYNEQFF.

This clonotype was recorded at least ten times. The genes are TRBV6-1 and TRBJ2-7; either TRBD1 or TRBD2 may supply D (5 bases each). The CDR3 is 14 residues long. Germline assignment: CDR1 MNHNS and CDR2 SASEGT. V gave up 6 bases and J gave up 2 bases, with 14 bases separating them. CDR3 sequence: CASSAGRPPYEQYF. As DNA, the CDR3 is TGTGCCAGCAGCGCAGGGAGACCTCCCTACGAGCAGTACTTC.

This clonotype has ten or more counts. The chain uses TRBV15 and TRBJ2-3; D gene uncertain. Trimming shortened V by 2 bases and J by 1 base, and 10 bases separated the two germline ends. This CDR3 contains 15 residues. From germline, CDR1 is LNHNV and CDR2 YYDKDF (reference sequence). Here the CDR3 DNA reads TGTGCCACCAGCAGATCCCTTACTGGCACAGATACGCAGTATTTT. Translation: CATSRSLTGTDTQYF.

This clonotype occurred many times. This chain uses TRBV7-2 with TRBJ2-7; D may be TRBD1 or TRBD2 (7 bases each). Trimming shortened V by 1 base and J by 3 bases, and 25 bases separated the two germline ends. Germline V gene lookup returns CDR1 SGHTA and CDR2 FQGNSA. This CDR3 comprises 19 residues. The DNA of the CDR3 is TGTGCCAGCAGCTTAGTAGGGGTCAGGGGGGGATCCTCTGGCTACGAGCAGTACTTC. It codes for CASSLVGVRGGSSGYEQYF. Combining the CDR3 with reference TRBV7-2 and TRBJ2-7 gives the whole variable domain GAGVSQSPSNKVTEKGKDVELRCDPISGHTALYWYRQSLGQGLEFLIYFQGNSAPDKSGLPSDRFSAERTGGSVSTLTIQRTQQEDSAVYLCASSLVGVRGGSSGYEQYFGPGTRLTVT.

With regard to this clonotype: A read error is possible here, since a much larger clone lies one base away. This rearrangement joins TRBV10-3 to TRBJ2-3; 7 positions match TRBD2. The CDR3 totals 16 residues. Germline lookup yields CDR1 ENHRY and CDR2 SYGVKD. The CDR3 here is CAISEYEAGTPDRQYF. The CDR3 nucleotides read TGTGCCATCAGTGAGTATGAAGCGGGGACGCCAGATAGGCAGTATTTT.

The table lists this clonotype with many counts. This sequence joins TRBV20-1 and TRBJ2-5; D is possibly TRBD2 (6 bases). The V end was cut by 3 bases, the J end by 0 bases, with 14 bases between. The CDR3 consists of 15 residues. Germline V gene data show CDR1 as DFQATT and CDR2 as SNEGSKA (reference sequence). Written as DNA, the CDR3 is TGCAGTGCTAGCGGCGATAGCGGACACCAAGAGACCCAGTACTTC. Translating it yields CSASGDSGHQETQYF.

Comment on this clonotype: A clone one base away is much larger, so this may be a read error. The gene calls are TRBV18 and TRBJ2-5, with TRBD2 as a possible D gene (5 bases). The CDR3 covers 16 residues. Germline V lookup: CDR1 KGHSH, CDR2 LQKENI. This CDR3 reads CASSPPANKVGKTQCF. In DNA, the CDR3 is TGTGCCAGCTCACCACCTGCGAATAAGGTCGGGAAGACCCAGTGCTTC.

This clonotype was recorded a few times. This chain connects TRBV12-5 to TRBJ2-7, with no clear D. The V gene's germline CDR1 is LGHNT and CDR2 FRNRAP. The CDR3 totals 13 residues. V was pared by 5 bases and J by 8 bases, with 16 bases between. DNA of the CDR3: TGTGCTAGTGGTGAAGGACCCATTCGGAAGCAGTACTTC. This translates into CASGEGPIRKQYF.

Ten or more counts support this clonotype. The chain employs TRBV6-6 and TRBJ1-1, with D perhaps matching TRBD1 (5 bases). The CDR3 covers 15 residues. CDR1 MNHNY and CDR2 SVGAGI come from the germline V gene (reference sequence). Trimming removed 2 bases from V and 0 bases from J, with 10 bases in between. CDR3 in DNA: TGTGCCAGCAGTTACGGGGGTTCCATGAACACTGAAGCTTTCTTT. Its translation is CASSYGGSMNTEAFF.

This clonotype was seen many times. The chain is built from TRBV19 and TRBJ2-7, with D possibly being TRBD1 (5 bases). This CDR3 region has 15 residues. Germline loops: CDR1 LNHDA, CDR2 SQIVND (reference sequence). Trimming took 1 base from V and 4 from J, leaving 14 bases between them. In DNA, the CDR3 is TGTGCCAGTAGTATAGGGACACCACAACCATACGAGCAGTACTTC. Encoded protein: CASSIGTPQPYEQYF.

The gene calls are TRBV2 and TRBJ2-1; a possible D gene is TRBD2 (5 bases). Germline V gene sequence: CDR1 SNHLY, CDR2 FYNNEI. V was cut by 3 bases and J by 9 bases, with 9 bases left in between. This CDR3 has 12 residues. Here the CDR3 reads CASSDVAPEQFF. The DNA of the CDR3 is TGTGCCAGCAGTGATGTAGCGCCTGAGCAGTTCTTC.

This clonotype was counted between two and nine times. In DNA form, the CDR3 reads TGTGCCAGTAGTATAGCGGAGTATGCGGAGCTGTTTTTT. Protein product: CASSIAEYAELFF. The chain combines TRBV19 with TRBJ2-2; D gene unclear. Trimming removed 1 base from V and 10 bases from J, with 10 bases in between. The CDR3 spans 13 residues. Germline V gene data show CDR1 as LNHDA and CDR2 as SQIVND (reference sequence).

This clonotype has a count of ten or more. J is TRBJ2-1 and V is TRBV14; 7 bases are a match to TRBD2. CDR1 is SGHDN and CDR2 is FVKESK in the germline V gene. This CDR3 has 13 residues. The V segment lost 2 bases and the J segment 6 bases; nucleotides outside the gene matches: 1. In nucleotides, the CDR3 is TGTGCCAGCAGCCAAAGCGGGATCAATGAGCAGTTCTTC. This codes for CASSQSGINEQFF.

On this clonotype: This may come from a read error, since a much larger clone is one base off. This is likely a read error, given that the CDR3 carries no conserved phenylalanine or tryptophan at its end. V usage is TRBV3-1 and J usage is TRBJ2-7; 9 bases map to TRBD1. Trimming took 6 bases from V and 6 from J; bases not matched to a gene: 6. Germline CDR1 is LGHDT and CDR2 is YNNKEL (reference sequence). CDR3 size: 13 residues. The CDR3: CASRRTGVAEQYS. The CDR3 DNA sequence: TGTGCCAGCAGAAGGACAGGGGTTGCCGAGCAGTACTCC.